The sequence of this TCR beta chain was determined in a study of PD-L1 blockade in urothelial cancer. Study overall: Analyzed time points were 3 weeks (second dose) and 6 weeks after therapy began. Blood samples had a median of around 140,000 T cells, approximately 83,000 unique TCRs, and clonality 0.08 to 0.085. Findings and caveats of the study: When pretreatment blood TCR clonality was below the median, it predicted better survival.

This clone was picked up one time. Its antigen is unidentified. Measured with immunoSEQ multiplex PCR; TCRdb has only the in-frame clones, and not every one. The sample holds some 32,000 clones, 84% seen once. The source material was PBMCs, sampled around atezolizumab (anti-PD-L1) treatment. The sequence came from a man in his 60s with urothelial cancer.

CDR3 in amino acids: CASSEAYYSNQPQHF. For the CDR3, the DNA is TGTGCCAGTAGTGAGGCCTACTATAGCAATCAGCCCCAGCATTTT. The chain employs TRBV19 and TRBJ1-5; the D is unclear. V was pared by 5 bases and J by 0 bases, with 11 bases between. Germline loops: CDR1 LNHDA, CDR2 SQIVND (reference sequence). The CDR3 is 15 residues long.